These T cell receptor beta chains were read from a single sample in a study of T cell responses to AZD1222 COVID-19 vaccine. The repertoire was sequenced with immunoSEQ multiplex PCR; TCRdb's copy has only in-frame clones and lacks some. The data contain about 55,000 clones, roughly nine tenths of them singletons. The sequences come from peripheral blood, collected on day 0 of AZD1222 vaccination. Source of these receptors: an adult in good health. The conserved cysteine and the conserved F or W are not part of the CDR3 here. Each record gives: V gene, J gene, CDR3 protein.

v_call: TRBV4-1
j_call: TRBJ2-4
cdr3_aa: ASSQEFGGSAKNIQY

v_call: TRBV27
j_call: TRBJ2-1
cdr3_aa: ASSRQGGNEQF

v_call: TRBV24-1
j_call: TRBJ2-2
cdr3_aa: ATSDSPQGNTGELF

v_call: TRBV30
j_call: TRBJ1-6
cdr3_aa: AWSPLTGANSPLH

v_call: TRBV6-6
j_call: TRBJ2-3
cdr3_aa: ASSYLVGGNTDTQY

v_call: TRBV11-2
j_call: TRBJ2-3
cdr3_aa: ASSLLGGADTQY

v_call: TRBV12-3/TRBV12-4
j_call: TRBJ1-1
cdr3_aa: ASSNRGNTEAF

v_call: TRBV28
j_call: TRBJ1-3
cdr3_aa: ASSLGDTHGNTIY

v_call: TRBV5-6
j_call: TRBJ1-2
cdr3_aa: ASSLGPPPNYGYT

v_call: TRBV4-1
j_call: TRBJ1-2
cdr3_aa: ASRPPGNYGYT

v_call: TRBV30
j_call: TRBJ1-5
cdr3_aa: AWSRDRGGQPQH

v_call: TRBV29-1
j_call: TRBJ2-1
cdr3_aa: SVGTSGGEQF

v_call: TRBV6-1
j_call: TRBJ1-2
cdr3_aa: ASSETPQYYGYT

v_call: TRBV20-1
j_call: TRBJ2-1
cdr3_aa: SATDLGTGYSNEQF

v_call: TRBV30
j_call: TRBJ1-2
cdr3_aa: AWSRRNYGYT

v_call: TRBV9
j_call: TRBJ2-1
cdr3_aa: ASSVRQGASDEQF

v_call: TRBV18
j_call: TRBJ2-7
cdr3_aa: ASSPPLGEQY

v_call: TRBV19
j_call: TRBJ1-6
cdr3_aa: ASSISTVAMVLHSPLH

v_call: TRBV12-1
j_call: TRBJ2-1
cdr3_aa: ASSFETSGGASWSDEQF

v_call: TRBV7-9
j_call: TRBJ1-2
cdr3_aa: ASSSSGQGRGYT

v_call: TRBV7-2
j_call: TRBJ1-6
cdr3_aa: ASSPWGPQGADSPLH

v_call: TRBV5-1
j_call: TRBJ2-1
cdr3_aa: ASSELQGSNEQF

v_call: TRBV7-8
j_call: TRBJ2-3
cdr3_aa: ASSLIGADTQY

v_call: TRBV10-2
j_call: TRBJ2-4
cdr3_aa: ASRGGQRAKNIQY

v_call: TRBV29-1
j_call: TRBJ1-2
cdr3_aa: SLGQGALPYGYT

v_call: TRBV6-5
j_call: TRBJ1-6
cdr3_aa: ASTYSYNSPLH

v_call: TRBV19
j_call: TRBJ1-1
cdr3_aa: ASSIGGTGVTEAF

v_call: TRBV2
j_call: TRBJ1-6
cdr3_aa: ASCQGNSPLH

v_call: TRBV6-6
j_call: TRBJ1-1
cdr3_aa: ASRPDRDHSGAF

v_call: TRBV6-5
j_call: TRBJ2-7
cdr3_aa: ASSRGFSGEVEQY

v_call: TRBV4-2
j_call: TRBJ1-6
cdr3_aa: ASSQGWTENNSPLH

v_call: TRBV6-2/TRBV6-3
j_call: TRBJ1-5
cdr3_aa: ASSGRQGNQPQH

v_call: TRBV19
j_call: TRBJ1-2
cdr3_aa: ASSKTGEAGYT

v_call: TRBV2
j_call: TRBJ2-3
cdr3_aa: ASSLFSGTSWDTQY

v_call: TRBV6-6
j_call: TRBJ1-2
cdr3_aa: ASRNRETNGYT

v_call: TRBV7-2
j_call: TRBJ2-7
cdr3_aa: ASSVLAGGLEEQY

v_call: TRBV5-4
j_call: TRBJ1-2
cdr3_aa: ASSLTGAGGYT

v_call: TRBV5-4
j_call: TRBJ1-1
cdr3_aa: ASSPNEGSTEAF

v_call: TRBV6-2/TRBV6-3
j_call: TRBJ2-7
cdr3_aa: ASSRDSLYEQY

v_call: TRBV5-4
j_call: TRBJ1-4
cdr3_aa: ASSLKGQGATNEKLF

v_call: TRBV6-5
j_call: TRBJ1-1
cdr3_aa: ASSNRGTNTEAF

v_call: TRBV5-8
j_call: TRBJ1-2
cdr3_aa: ASSLGTGIDYGYT

v_call: TRBV11-2
j_call: TRBJ2-4
cdr3_aa: ASSLGQEIAKNIQY

v_call: TRBV19
j_call: TRBJ2-3
cdr3_aa: ASSIGGPGLDTQY

v_call: TRBV19
j_call: TRBJ1-1
cdr3_aa: ASRTGQGDTEAF

v_call: TRBV24-1
j_call: TRBJ2-3
cdr3_aa: ATSAGRADTQY